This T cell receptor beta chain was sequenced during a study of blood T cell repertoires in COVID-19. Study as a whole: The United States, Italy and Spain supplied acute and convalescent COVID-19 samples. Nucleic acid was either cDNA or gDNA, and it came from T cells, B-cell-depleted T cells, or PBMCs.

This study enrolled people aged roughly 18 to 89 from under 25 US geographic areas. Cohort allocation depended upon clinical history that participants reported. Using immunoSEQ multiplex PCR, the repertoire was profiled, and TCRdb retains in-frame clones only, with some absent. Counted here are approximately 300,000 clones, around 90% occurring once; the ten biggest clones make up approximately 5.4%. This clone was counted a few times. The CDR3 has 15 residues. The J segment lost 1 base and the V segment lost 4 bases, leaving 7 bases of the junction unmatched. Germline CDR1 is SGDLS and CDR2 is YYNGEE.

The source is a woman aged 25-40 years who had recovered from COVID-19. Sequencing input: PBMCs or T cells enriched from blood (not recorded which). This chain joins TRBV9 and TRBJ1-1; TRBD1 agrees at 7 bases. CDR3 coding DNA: TGTGCCAGCAGCCTGACAGGGCGAGCGAACACTGAAGCTTTCTTT. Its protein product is CASSLTGRANTEAFF. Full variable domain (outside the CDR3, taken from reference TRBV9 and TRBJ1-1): DSGVTQTPKHLITATGQRVTLRCSPRSGDLSVYWYQQSLDQGLQFLIQYYNGEERAKGNILERFSAQQFPDLHSELNLSSLELGDSALYFCASSLTGRANTEAFFGQGTRLTVV.